This TCR beta chain was profiled in a study of cytomegalovirus exposure and HLA in healthy donors (dated by TCRdb to 2017 to 2019). Study-level background: In an earlier analysis of approximately 640 of the donors, 250 to 350 Gb of sequence data and roughly 100 million unique TCR beta sequences from roughly 190 million T cells were reported. About 300 gigabases of sequencing data and 91 million or so unique TCR sequences made up an early release that covered about 640 HLA-typed donors. Among the roughly 410 genotyped donors, around 79% belonged to the genetic ancestry cluster associated with self-reported Caucasian donors. The aim of the study was to test whether cataloging public T cell receptors could identify signatures of past pathogen exposure. The T cell repertoires of 700 or so subjects were profiled by immunosequencing and related to cytomegalovirus serostatus. Along with the approximately 700-subject first cohort, a separate validation cohort of over a hundred different subjects was used. To predict cytomegalovirus infection status, the study combined high-throughput TCR immunosequencing, statistical association of individual TCRs with disease status, and machine learning. A later analysis re-analyzed previously published TCR beta repertoires from 666 donors and added high-resolution HLA genotyping to study TCR occurrence patterns. The later analysis used no new phenotypic data to find candidate immune exposures, relying instead on TCR beta sequences and their occurrence across donors. An earlier analysis of about 600 of the donors used high-throughput TCR beta sequencing to judge whether each TCR beta V gene segment behaved as functional or pseudogenic. Alongside the repertoire data, information on donor age, sex, ethnicity and CMV serostatus was compiled. A later genetic analysis used genome-wide SNP genotypes for about 55% of the 666 donors, treating that subset as a discovery cohort. Every discovery cohort repertoire had been produced on one sequencing platform. Both class I and class II loci were covered by HLA typing, at four-digit resolution. Typing coverage differed by locus: A, B, C, DRB1 and DQB1 were typed in roughly 629-630 donors, DQA1 in about 500, DPA1 in 600 to 610, and DPB1 in 472. Five DR-DQ haplotypes were handled as single units for association and clustering, since linkage in the cohort was strong. Among about 410 genotyped donors of the cohort, an average of about 220,000 unique TCR beta nucleotide sequences was sequenced per donor, of which about 19% were non-productive. Study-level results and caveats: A cluster of highly shared sequence variants was judged likely to represent a technical artifact of the sequencing pipeline. This cohort had only TCR beta chains sequenced, and the lack of alpha or paired-chain data limited which features could be detected. Presence/absence analyses assumed roughly uniform sequencing depth across donors, an assumption that may not hold. Because counts were too low, about 18 rarely observed V segments, including chromosome 9 orphons, were excluded from the earlier analysis of under 650 of the donors. The authors suggested that the approach could potentially be generalized to other disease states and immunological phenotypes. Most TCR sequences were observed very rarely across donors, whereas some public TCRs were present in many individuals. Strong co-occurrence of HLA alleles, especially DR and DQ, made assigning TCR associations to individual alleles difficult. A later analysis reported that several top co-occurrence clusters appeared linked to parvovirus B19, influenza, CMV and Epstein-Barr virus. In a later analysis, TCR association rates were found to vary across HLA loci, with the most associated TCRs seen for DRB1 alleles and the fewest for HLA-C alleles. A later analysis found that most CMV-associated TCR beta chains appeared HLA-restricted, with HLA associations seemingly driven largely by CMV exposure. In an earlier analysis of roughly 560 of the donors, most TCR beta V segments were observed in productive rearrangements about 87% or about 30% of the time, broadly matching IMGT annotations. At a false discovery rate of 0.05, a later analysis linked fewer than 20,000 TCR beta sequences to specific HLA alleles. Some IMGT-functional V segments, including TRBV6-2 and TRBV6-3, could not be told apart with the 87-base-pair reads, so those segments were excluded. Because some donors lacked HLA typing at each locus, the association tests relied only on the typed subset. According to a later genetic analysis, donors in an Asian-associated ancestry cluster had fewer N-insertions in productive TCRs than the approximately 700-donor mean. A few of the identified cytomegalovirus-associated TCR beta chains were confirmed in vitro to be specific for cytomegalovirus antigens. A later genetic analysis associated a missense DCLRE1C variant with V-gene and J-gene trimming of TCR beta chains, and an independent cohort replicated the association. For the cohort, immune exposure information was limited to CMV serostatus. A further reported finding was that TCR beta sequences accurately predicted the HLA-A and HLA-B alleles for most subjects in the first cohort. A total of some 180 TCR beta chains were listed by the study as associated with cytomegalovirus. Correlated functional status among segregating V segments might reflect linkage disequilibrium, but an unknown experimental factor could not be ruled out. The classifier was reported to diagnose cytomegalovirus status with high specificity and sensitivity in both the original cohort and the validation cohort. In a later analysis, HLA-associated TCR beta chains were found to be more clonally expanded and to have lower generation probabilities than equally common non-associated chains.

Measured from the cysteine to the phenylalanine, the CDR3 is 18 residues long. The DNA shown is the 54-base CDR3, in frame from base 1. V was cut back by 1 base and J by 7 bases, leaving a gap of 23 bases between them. The germline V gene yields MGHRA for CDR1 and YSYEKL for CDR2. The library was generated by the immunoSEQ multiplex PCR assay. For the multiplex PCR, a mixture combining 60 forward primers for TCR Vbeta segments and 13 reverse primers for TCR Jbeta segments was used. A multiplex PCR assay on genomic DNA amplified the CDR3 region of rearranged TCR beta genes. On the Illumina HiSeq System, the amplified TCR beta libraries were sequenced as 87-base-pair reads. The source study handled its data this way. In a later analysis, approximately 74 million unique TCR beta chains were counted across the approximately 640 repertoires, and roughly 10 million of these chains were shared by at least two donors. Raw reads were error-corrected and collapsed into unique sequences by a nearest-neighbor algorithm in which closely related sequences were merged to remove PCR and sequencing errors. To assign V, D and J gene segments, CDR3 sequences were aligned to IMGT reference sequences. Each retained sequence needed at least a six-nucleotide match to both a V gene segment and a J gene segment. Rearrangements were classified as productive when the CDR3 lacked stop codons and remained in frame with V and J, and all other rearrangements were classified as non-productive. CDR3 was defined by IMGT convention, running from the second conserved V-encoded cysteine to the conserved J-encoded phenylalanine. Sequences without an unambiguous match to a single V gene segment were excluded from the earlier analysis of several hundred of the donors. An earlier analysis of 587 of the donors called V segments functional above 56.7% productive rearrangements and segregating when the between-donor standard deviation exceeded 5%. A statistical classification framework was built for diagnosing cytomegalovirus status from the catalog of TCR beta chain sequences. In a later analysis, TCR nucleotide sequences were compared against IMGT/GENE-DB human TR gene sequences so that V and J genes could be assigned. A later analysis assigned CDR3 sequences and most-parsimonious VDJ recombination scenarios with the TCRdist pipeline. In a later analysis, each TCR beta chain was defined by its CDR3 amino acid sequence together with its V-gene family, and reads without a unique V-gene family were excluded. In a later analysis, fewer than 600 highly shared, low-generation-probability nucleotide sequences were removed to address suspected cross-contamination and a sequencing artifact. For each public chain, a later analysis derived a clonal expansion index from normalized ranks of inferred template counts within each repertoire. In a later analysis, generation probabilities were computed using a VDJ recombination model fitted to out-of-frame rearrangements, and the results were checked against IGoR. Hypergeometric tests were used in a later analysis to score TCR-TCR, TCR-HLA and TCR-CMV co-occurrence, with a repertoire-size bias correction applied to the TCR pairs. A later analysis estimated false discovery rates by permuting HLA or CMV assignments 20 times. In a later analysis, co-occurring TCRs were grouped using DBSCAN, with TCRdist sequence similarity added in when clustering inside HLA-allele-positive subsets. For co-occurrence clustering, repertoires with fewer than 30,000 or more than 120,000 public chains were excluded, along with roughly 5 repertoires with anomalous nucleotide sharing. TCRdb provides this immuneACCESS table in a form limited to in-frame rearrangements. Some clones are lacking; in checked studies, under half of them reflect an unresolved V gene, and why the rest are absent is not known. V and J calls and clone size are as listed in that table; D and trimming were resolved from the DNA. In this sample the table shows about 170,000 clones, more than 60% of which occur a single time. The top ten clones comprise 2% to 3% of the sample.

This clone was seen just once. This clone's antigen is unknown. Per-nucleotide qualities are absent, and no much larger clonotype sits a single base away. The cohort comprised some 700 healthy bone marrow donors. At the time of sampling, every cohort member was nominally healthy, though immune exposures that went unrecorded were likely present. CMV serostatus was positive for almost 300 and negative for 352 of the 666 cohort members, and was not recorded for this donor. Each donor provided a peripheral blood sample, and peripheral blood mononuclear cells were used for TCR beta sequencing. Genomic DNA extraction from the blood cell samples was performed with the Qiagen DNeasy Blood Extraction Kit.

Specimen: PBMCs. The clonotype was recovered from a human donor in good health. This receptor chain uses TRBV4-1 and TRBJ2-1; the D segment could be TRBD1, given 5 matching bases. CDR3 region: CASSQGFFSGQGINEQFF. In nucleotides, the sequence is TGCGCCAGCAGCCAAGGCTTTTTTTCGGGTCAGGGAATAAATGAGCAGTTCTTC.